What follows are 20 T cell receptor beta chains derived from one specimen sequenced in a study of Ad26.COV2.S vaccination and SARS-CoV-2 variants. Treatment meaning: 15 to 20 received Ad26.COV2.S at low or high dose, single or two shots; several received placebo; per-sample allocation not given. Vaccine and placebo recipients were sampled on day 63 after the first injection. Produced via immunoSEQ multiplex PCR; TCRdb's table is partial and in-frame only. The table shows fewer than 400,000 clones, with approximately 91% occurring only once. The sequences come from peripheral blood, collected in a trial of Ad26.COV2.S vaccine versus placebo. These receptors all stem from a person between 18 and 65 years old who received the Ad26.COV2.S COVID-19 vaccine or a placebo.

Here the CDR3 DNA reads TGTGCCAGCAGCTCGAGGGACAGGGTTGTACCCCTCCACTTT. Translated: CASSSRDRVVPLHF. This sequence joins TRBV11-2 and TRBJ1-6, with TRBD1 identical over 9 bases. Germline CDR1 SGHAT, CDR2 FQNNGV. After removal of 4 bases from V and 12 bases from J, the junction contained 7 bases not matched to a gene. The length of the CDR3 is 14 residues.

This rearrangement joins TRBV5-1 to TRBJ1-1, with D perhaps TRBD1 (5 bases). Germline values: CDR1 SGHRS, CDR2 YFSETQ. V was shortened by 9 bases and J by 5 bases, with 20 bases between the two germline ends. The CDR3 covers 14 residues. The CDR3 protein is CANSLEAKGTEAFF. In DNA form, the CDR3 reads TGCGCCAACAGTCTGGAAGCGAAGGGGACTGAAGCTTTCTTT. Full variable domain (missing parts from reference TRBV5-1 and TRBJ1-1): KAGVTQTPRYLIKTRGQQVTLSCSPISGHRSVSWYQQTPGQGLQFLFEYFSETQRNKGNFPGRFSGRQFSNSRSEMNVSTLELGDSALYLCANSLEAKGTEAFFGQGTRLTVV.

In nucleotides, the CDR3 is TGTGCCAGCAGCTTGTGGCAGGGGGGGCCTAATGAGCAGTTCTTC. It yields the protein CASSLWQGGPNEQFF. This chain joins TRBV7-2 and TRBJ2-1; D may match TRBD1 or TRBD2 (7 bases each). Trimming stripped 3 bases from V and 7 bases from J, with 16 bases between. The CDR3 sequence is 15 residues long. Germline loops: CDR1 SGHTA, CDR2 FQGNSA.

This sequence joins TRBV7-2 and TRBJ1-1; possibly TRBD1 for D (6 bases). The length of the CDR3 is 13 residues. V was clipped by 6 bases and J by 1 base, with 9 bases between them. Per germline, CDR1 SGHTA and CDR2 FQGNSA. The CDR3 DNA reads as TGTGCCAGCAGGGGACAACCGAACACTGAAGCTTTCTTT. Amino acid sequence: CASRGQPNTEAFF.

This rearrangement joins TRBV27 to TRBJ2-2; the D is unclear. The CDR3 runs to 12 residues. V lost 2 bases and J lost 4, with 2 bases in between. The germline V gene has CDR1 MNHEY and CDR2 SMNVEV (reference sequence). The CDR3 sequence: CASSLTTGELFF. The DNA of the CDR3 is TGTGCCAGCAGTTTAACCACCGGGGAGCTGTTTTTT.

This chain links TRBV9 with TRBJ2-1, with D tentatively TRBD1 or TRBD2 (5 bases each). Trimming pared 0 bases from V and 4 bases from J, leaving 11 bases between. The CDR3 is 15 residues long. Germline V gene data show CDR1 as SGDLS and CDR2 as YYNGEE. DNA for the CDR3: TGTGCCAGCAGCGTAGCGGGGCCAGGTTACAATGAGCAGTTCTTC. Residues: CASSVAGPGYNEQFF.

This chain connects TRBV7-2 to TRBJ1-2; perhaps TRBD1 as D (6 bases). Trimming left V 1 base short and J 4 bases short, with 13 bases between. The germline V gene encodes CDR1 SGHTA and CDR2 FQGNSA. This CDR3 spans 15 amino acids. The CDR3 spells CASSLVRQALYGYTF. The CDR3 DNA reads TGTGCCAGCAGCTTAGTCCGACAGGCTCTCTATGGCTACACCTTC.

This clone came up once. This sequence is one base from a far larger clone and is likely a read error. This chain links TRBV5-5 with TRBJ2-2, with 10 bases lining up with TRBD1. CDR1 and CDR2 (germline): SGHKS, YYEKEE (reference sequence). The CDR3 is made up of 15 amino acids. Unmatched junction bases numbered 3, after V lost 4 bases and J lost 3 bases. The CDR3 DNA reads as TGTGCCAGCAGCCCCGGGACAGGGGACACCGGGGAGCTGTTTTTT. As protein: CASSPGTGDTGELFF.

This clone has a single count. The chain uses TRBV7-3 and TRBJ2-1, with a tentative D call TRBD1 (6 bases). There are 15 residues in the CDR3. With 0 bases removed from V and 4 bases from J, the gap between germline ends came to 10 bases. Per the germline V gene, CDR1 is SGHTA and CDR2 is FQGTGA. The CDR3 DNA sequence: TGTGCCAGCAGCTTAACTGGGGGCAGGTACAATGAGCAGTTCTTC. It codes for CASSLTGGRYNEQFF. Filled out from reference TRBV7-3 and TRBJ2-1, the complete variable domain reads GAGVSQTPSNKVTEKGKYVELRCDPISGHTALYWYRQSLGQGPEFLIYFQGTGAADDSGLPNDRFFAVRPEGSVSTLKIQRTERGDSAVYLCASSLTGGRYNEQFFGPGTRLTVL.

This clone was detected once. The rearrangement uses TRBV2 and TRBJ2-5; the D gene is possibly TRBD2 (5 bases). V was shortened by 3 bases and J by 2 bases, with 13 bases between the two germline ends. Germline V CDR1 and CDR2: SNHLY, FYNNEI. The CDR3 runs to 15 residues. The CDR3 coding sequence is TGTGCCAGCAGTGAGTCCGGCCGGGGACAAGAGACCCAGTACTTC. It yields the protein CASSESGRGQETQYF.

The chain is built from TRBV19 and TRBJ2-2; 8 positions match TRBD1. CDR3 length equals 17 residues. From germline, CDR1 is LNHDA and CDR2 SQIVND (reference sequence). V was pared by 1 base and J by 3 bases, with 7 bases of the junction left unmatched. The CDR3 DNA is TGTGCCAGTAGTATAGGAAGAGCAGGGGGCGACACCGGGGAGCTGTTTTTT. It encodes CASSIGRAGGDTGELFF.

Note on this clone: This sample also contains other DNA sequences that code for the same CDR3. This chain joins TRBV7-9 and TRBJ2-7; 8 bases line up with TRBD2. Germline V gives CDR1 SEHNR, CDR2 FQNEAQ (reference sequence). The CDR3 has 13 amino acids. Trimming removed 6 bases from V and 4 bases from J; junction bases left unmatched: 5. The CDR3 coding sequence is TGTGCCAGCAGACGATTAGCGGGGTACGAGCAGTACTTC. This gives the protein CASRRLAGYEQYF.

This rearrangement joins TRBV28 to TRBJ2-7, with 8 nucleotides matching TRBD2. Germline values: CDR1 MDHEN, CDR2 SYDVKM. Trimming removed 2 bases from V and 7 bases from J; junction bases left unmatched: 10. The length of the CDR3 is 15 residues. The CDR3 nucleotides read TGTGCCAGCAGTTTAGTTTCCGCGGGAGGTGATGAGCAGTACTTC. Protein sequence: CASSLVSAGGDEQYF.

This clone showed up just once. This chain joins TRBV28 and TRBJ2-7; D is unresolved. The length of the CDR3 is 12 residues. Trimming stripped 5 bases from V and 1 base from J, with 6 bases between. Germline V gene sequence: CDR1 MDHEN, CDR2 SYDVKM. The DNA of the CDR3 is TGTGCCAGCAGTAGGCGGTCCTACGAGCAGTACTTC. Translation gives CASSRRSYEQYF.

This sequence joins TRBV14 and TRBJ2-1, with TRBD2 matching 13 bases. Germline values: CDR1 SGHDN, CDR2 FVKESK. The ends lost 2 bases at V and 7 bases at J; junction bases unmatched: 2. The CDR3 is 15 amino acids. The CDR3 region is CASSQLGLAGNEQFF. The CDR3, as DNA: TGTGCCAGCAGCCAATTGGGACTAGCGGGGAATGAGCAGTTCTTC.

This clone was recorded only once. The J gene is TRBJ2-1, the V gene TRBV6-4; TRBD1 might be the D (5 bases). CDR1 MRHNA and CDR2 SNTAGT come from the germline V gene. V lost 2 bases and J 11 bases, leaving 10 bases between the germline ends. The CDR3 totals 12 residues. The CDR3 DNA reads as TGTGCCAGCAGTGACAGGACAACCAAGCAGTTCTTC. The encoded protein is CASSDRTTKQFF.

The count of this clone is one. DNA of the CDR3: TGCGCCAGCAGCTTGACTAGTTTCCAGAGCGATGAGCAGTTCTTC. Amino acids: CASSLTSFQSDEQFF. The chain is built from TRBV5-1 and TRBJ2-1; TRBD2 is a possible D gene (5 bases). CDR3 length: 15 amino acids. Germline CDR1 is SGHRS and CDR2 is YFSETQ. Deletions cut 1 base from V and 8 bases from J, with 16 bases between.

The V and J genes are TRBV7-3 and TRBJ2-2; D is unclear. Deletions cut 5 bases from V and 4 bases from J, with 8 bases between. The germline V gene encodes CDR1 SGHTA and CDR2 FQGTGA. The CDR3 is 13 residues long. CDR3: CASSHTTTGELFF. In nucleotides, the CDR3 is TGTGCCAGCAGCCACACAACCACCGGGGAGCTGTTTTTT.

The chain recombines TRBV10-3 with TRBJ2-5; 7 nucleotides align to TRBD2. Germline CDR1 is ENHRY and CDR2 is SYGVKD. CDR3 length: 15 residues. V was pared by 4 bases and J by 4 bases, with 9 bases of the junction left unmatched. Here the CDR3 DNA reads TGTGCCATCAGTGGAGGGGCTGGGGGGGGAGAGACCCAGTACTTC. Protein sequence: CAISGGAGGGETQYF.

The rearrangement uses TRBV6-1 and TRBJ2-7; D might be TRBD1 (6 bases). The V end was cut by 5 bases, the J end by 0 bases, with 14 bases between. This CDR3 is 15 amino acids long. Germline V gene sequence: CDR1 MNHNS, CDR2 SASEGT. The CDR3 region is CASSSPGHRSYEQYF. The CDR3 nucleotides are TGTGCCAGCAGTTCTCCGGGACACCGCTCCTACGAGCAGTACTTC.